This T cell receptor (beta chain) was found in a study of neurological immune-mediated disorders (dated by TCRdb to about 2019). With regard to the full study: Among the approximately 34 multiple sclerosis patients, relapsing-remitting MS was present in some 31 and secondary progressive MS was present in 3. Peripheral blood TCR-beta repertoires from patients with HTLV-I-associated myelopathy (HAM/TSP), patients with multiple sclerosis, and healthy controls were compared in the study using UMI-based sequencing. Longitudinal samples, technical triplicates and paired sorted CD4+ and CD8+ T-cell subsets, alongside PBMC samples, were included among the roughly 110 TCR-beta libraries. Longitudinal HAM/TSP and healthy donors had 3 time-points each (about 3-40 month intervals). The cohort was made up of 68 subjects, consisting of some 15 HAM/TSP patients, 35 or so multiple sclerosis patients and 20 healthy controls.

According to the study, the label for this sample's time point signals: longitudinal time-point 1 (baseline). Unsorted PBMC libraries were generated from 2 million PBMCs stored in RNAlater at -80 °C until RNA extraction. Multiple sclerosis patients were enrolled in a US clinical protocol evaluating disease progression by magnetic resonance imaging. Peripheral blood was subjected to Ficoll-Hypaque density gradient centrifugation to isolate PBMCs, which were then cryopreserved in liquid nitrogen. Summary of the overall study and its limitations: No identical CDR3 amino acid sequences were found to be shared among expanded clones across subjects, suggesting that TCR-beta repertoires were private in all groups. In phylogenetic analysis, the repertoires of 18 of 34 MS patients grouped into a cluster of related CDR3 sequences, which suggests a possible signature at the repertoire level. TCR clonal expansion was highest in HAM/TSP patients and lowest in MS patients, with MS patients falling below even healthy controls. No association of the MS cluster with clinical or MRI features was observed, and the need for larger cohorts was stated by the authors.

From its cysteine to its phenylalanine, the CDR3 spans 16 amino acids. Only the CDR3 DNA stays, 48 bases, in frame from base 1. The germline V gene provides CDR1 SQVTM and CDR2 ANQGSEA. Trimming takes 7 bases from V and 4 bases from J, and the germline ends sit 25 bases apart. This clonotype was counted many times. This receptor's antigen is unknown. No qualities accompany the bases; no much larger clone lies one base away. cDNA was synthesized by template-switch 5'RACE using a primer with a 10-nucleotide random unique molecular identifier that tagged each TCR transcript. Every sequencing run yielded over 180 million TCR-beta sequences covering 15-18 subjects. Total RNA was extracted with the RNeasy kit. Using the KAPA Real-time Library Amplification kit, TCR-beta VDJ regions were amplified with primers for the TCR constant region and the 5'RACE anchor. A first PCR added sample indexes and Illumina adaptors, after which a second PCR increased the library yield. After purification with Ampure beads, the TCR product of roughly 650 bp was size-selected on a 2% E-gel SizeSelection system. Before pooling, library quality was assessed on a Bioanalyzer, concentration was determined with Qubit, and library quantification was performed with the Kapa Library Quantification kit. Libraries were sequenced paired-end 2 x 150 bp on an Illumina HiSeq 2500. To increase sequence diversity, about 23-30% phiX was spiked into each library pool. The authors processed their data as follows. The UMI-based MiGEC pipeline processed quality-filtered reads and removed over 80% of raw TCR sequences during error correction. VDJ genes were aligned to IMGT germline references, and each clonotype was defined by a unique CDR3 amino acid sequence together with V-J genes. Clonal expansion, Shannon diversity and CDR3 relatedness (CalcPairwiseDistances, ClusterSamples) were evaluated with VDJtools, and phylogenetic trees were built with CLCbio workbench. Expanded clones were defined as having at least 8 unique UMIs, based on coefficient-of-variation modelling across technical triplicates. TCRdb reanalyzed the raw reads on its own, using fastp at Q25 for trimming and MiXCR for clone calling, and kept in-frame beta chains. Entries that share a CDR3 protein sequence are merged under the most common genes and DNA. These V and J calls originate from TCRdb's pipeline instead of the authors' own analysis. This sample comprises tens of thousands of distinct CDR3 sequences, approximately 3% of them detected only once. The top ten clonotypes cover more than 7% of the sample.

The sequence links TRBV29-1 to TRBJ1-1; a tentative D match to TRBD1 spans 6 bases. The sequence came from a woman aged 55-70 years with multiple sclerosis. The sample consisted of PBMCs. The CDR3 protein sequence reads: CSAVPITRGPGTEAFF. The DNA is TGCAGCGCTGTCCCTATCACCCGGGGGCCGGGCACTGAAGCTTTCTTT.